Shown below are 7 T cell receptor beta chains from a single sample sequenced in a study of blood T cell repertoires in COVID-19. Produced via immunoSEQ multiplex PCR; TCRdb's table is partial and in-frame only. The sample records some 250,000 clones, 88% being singletons. Sequencing was done on a sample of peripheral blood. The source of these receptors is a woman in her thirties or forties who had recovered from COVID-19.

The J gene is TRBJ1-1, the V gene TRBV4-1, with a possible D match to TRBD1 (6 bases). In germline, CDR1 is MGHRA, CDR2 YSYEKL. This CDR3 region has 16 residues. V lost 3 bases, J lost 0 bases, and 14 bases lay in between. CDR3 region: CASSQLQGLMNTEAFF. CDR3 nucleotides: TGCGCCAGCAGCCAGCTCCAGGGGCTCATGAACACTGAAGCTTTCTTT.

V gene TRBV5-5 combines with J gene TRBJ2-1; D is perhaps TRBD2 (6 bases). Germline V gene sequence: CDR1 SGHKS, CDR2 YYEKEE (reference sequence). CDR3 length: 14 amino acids. Trimming pared 5 bases from V and 2 bases from J, leaving 11 bases between. The CDR3: CASREGRTYNEQFF. DNA of the CDR3: TGTGCCAGCAGGGAGGGACGGACCTACAATGAGCAGTTCTTC.

This chain links TRBV15 with TRBJ1-4; no clear D gene. There are 17 residues in the CDR3. In germline, CDR1 is LNHNV, CDR2 YYDKDF (reference sequence). The germline V and J ends were trimmed by 1 base and 8 bases, with 20 bases remaining between them. The CDR3 loop is CATSRGGMVGEDEKLFF. The CDR3 DNA sequence: TGTGCCACCAGCAGAGGTGGGATGGTGGGAGAGGACGAAAAACTGTTTTTT. Together with reference TRBV15 and TRBJ1-4, the CDR3 gives the full variable domain: DAMVIQNPRYQVTQFGKPVTLSCSQTLNHNVMYWYQQKSSQAPKLLFHYYDKDFNNEADTPDNFQSRRPNTSFCFLDIRSPGLGDTAMYLCATSRGGMVGEDEKLFFGSGTQLSVL.

The chain combines TRBV2 with TRBJ2-2, with TRBD2 matching over 8 bases. The junction had 11 bases not matched to a gene; V was cut back by 6 bases and J by 5 bases. CDR3 size: 16 residues. Per germline, CDR1 SNHLY and CDR2 FYNNEI. CDR3 coding DNA: TGTGCCAGCAGAGGTCGGCGGGAGGTGGGAACCGGGGAGCTGTTTTTT. Translating it yields CASRGRREVGTGELFF.

The rearrangement uses TRBV6-5 and TRBJ1-2, with no clear D. V lost 5 bases, J lost 0 bases, and 7 bases lay in between. The germline gives CDR1 MNHEY, CDR2 SVGAGI. The CDR3 runs 13 residues. The CDR3 is CASSPGSNYGYTF. CDR3 nucleotides: TGTGCCAGCAGTCCGGGGTCTAACTATGGCTACACCTTC.

This chain links TRBV30 with TRBJ1-6, with 9 bases matching TRBD1. This CDR3 contains 13 residues. The germline V gene encodes CDR1 GTSNPN and CDR2 SVGIG (reference sequence). Trimming at V came to 0 bases and at J to 12 bases, leaving 3 bases not matched to a gene. The CDR3 protein is CAWSVTGGLPLHF. Here the CDR3 DNA reads TGTGCCTGGAGTGTAACAGGGGGCTTACCCCTCCACTTT.

The chain uses TRBV18 and TRBJ1-3, with TRBD1 identical over 11 bases. This CDR3 comprises 18 residues. CDR1 and CDR2 from the germline V gene are KGHSH and LQKENI. With V trimmed by 3 bases and J by 4 bases, 11 bases remained unmatched. CDR3 sequence (DNA): TGTGCCAGCTCACCCCGGGGCGGACAGGGGGCGCCGGGAAACACCATATATTTT. Its protein product is CASSPRGGQGAPGNTIYF.